This TCR beta chain was retrieved from a study of blood T cell repertoires in COVID-19. Here immunoSEQ multiplex PCR was the method, and the copy in TCRdb shows in-frame clones only, minus some. The table shows 300,000 to 350,000 clones, with approximately 83% occurring only once. This CDR3 region has 16 residues. Per germline, CDR1 SNHLY and CDR2 FYNNEI. The V and J ends lost 8 bases and 2 bases respectively, with 21 bases between them. Material: PBMCs or T cells enriched from blood (not recorded which). This chain joins TRBV2 and TRBJ2-5; D is perhaps TRBD1 (6 bases). This TCR derives from a woman between 35 and 50 years old with acute COVID-19. DNA of the CDR3: TGTGCCAGCTTTAAAGGGGGAGTTTTGGGGCAAGAGACCCAGTACTTC. The encoded protein is CASFKGGVLGQETQYF.